Each of the 15 T cell receptor beta chains below was sequenced from the same sample in a study of response to subunit inactivated influenza vaccine. TCRdb passed the RT-PCR reads through MiXCR, listing each CDR3 protein once. Here the sample spans about 610,000 distinct CDR3 sequences, around 13% being singletons. Sequenced here: PBMCs from blood, sampled 12 days after vaccination. These receptors were collected from a man in his fifties or sixties who received an inactivated influenza vaccine.

The genes are TRBV11-2 and TRBJ2-3, with 11 bases fitting TRBD2. Germline loops: CDR1 SGHAT, CDR2 FQNNGV. The V and J ends lost 1 base and 6 bases, in that order; junction bases with no gene match: 9. This CDR3 is built from 17 residues. The CDR3 reads CASSLVGSGGAGDTQYF. DNA of the CDR3: TGTGCCAGCAGCTTAGTTGGTAGCGGGGGGGCAGGCGATACGCAGTATTTT.

The rearrangement links TRBV5-1 to TRBJ2-1, with D maybe TRBD2 (7 bases). The V end was cut by 4 bases, the J end by 6 bases, with 20 bases between. The CDR3 is made up of 16 amino acids. Germline V gene sequence: CDR1 SGHRS, CDR2 YFSETQ. The chain's CDR3 is CASSSGTLSMINEQFF. As DNA, the CDR3 is TGCGCCAGCAGCAGCGGGACACTTAGTATGATCAATGAGCAGTTCTTC. Full variable domain (outside the CDR3, taken from reference TRBV5-1 and TRBJ2-1): KAGVTQTPRYLIKTRGQQVTLSCSPISGHRSVSWYQQTPGQGLQFLFEYFSETQRNKGNFPGRFSGRQFSNSRSEMNVSTLELGDSALYLCASSSGTLSMINEQFFGPGTRLTVL.

The CDR3 nucleotides are TGTGCCAGCTCACCCCAAACCGGGACATCCCACTATGGCTACACCTTC. Its protein is CASSPQTGTSHYGYTF. This rearrangement joins TRBV18 to TRBJ1-2; TRBD1 is a possible D gene (6 bases). Trimming cost V 3 bases and J 3 bases, with 17 bases left between them. The CDR3 is 16 residues long. The germline V gene encodes CDR1 KGHSH and CDR2 LQKENI.

This clonotype was picked up a small number of times. The V and J genes are TRBV20-1 and TRBJ2-2; D is perhaps TRBD1 or TRBD2 (6 bases each). Germline CDR1 DFQATT, CDR2 SNEGSKA (reference sequence). Trimming left V 1 base short and J 3 bases short, with 12 bases between. This CDR3 has 15 amino acids. CDR3 sequence reads: CSARVWGADTGELFF. The CDR3 region has the DNA TGCAGTGCTAGAGTATGGGGGGCCGACACCGGGGAGCTGTTTTTT.

The table lists this clonotype with a few counts. The rearrangement links TRBV12-3 or TRBV12-4 to TRBJ1-1, with a tentative D call TRBD1 (5 bases). V lost 0 bases and J 8 bases, leaving 13 bases between the germline ends. The CDR3 extends over 14 amino acids. This CDR3 reads CASSLAPGSAEAFF. The CDR3 nucleotides read TGTGCCAGCAGTTTAGCGCCAGGGAGCGCAGAAGCTTTCTTT.

This clonotype has just a few counts. V and J are TRBV7-9 and TRBJ1-1; D is uncertain. This CDR3 is 11 amino acids long. Germline V gene lookup returns CDR1 SEHNR and CDR2 FQNEAQ (reference sequence). Trimming stripped 5 bases from V and 7 bases from J, with 8 bases between. This CDR3 is CASSPGGEAFF. In DNA, the CDR3 is TGTGCCAGCAGCCCAGGAGGTGAAGCTTTCTTT.

Ten or more counts support this clonotype. The chain joins TRBV5-1 to TRBJ2-7, with TRBD2 identical over 7 bases. The CDR3 is 16 amino acids. The germline gives CDR1 SGHRS, CDR2 YFSETQ. J gave up 5 bases and V 4 bases, and 15 bases lay outside the gene matches. CDR3 DNA: TGCGCCAGCAGCCCCCGAGGGCGGGAGATTTTCCACGAGCAGTACTTC. This sequence encodes CASSPRGREIFHEQYF.

CDR3 coding DNA: TGTGCCAGCAGCTCGGACAGATCCTACGAGCAGTACTTC. Translating it yields CASSSDRSYEQYF. This chain uses TRBV7-2 with TRBJ2-7; D might be TRBD1 (6 bases). The CDR3 spans 13 residues. Germline loops: CDR1 SGHTA, CDR2 FQGNSA. V shed 4 bases and J shed 1 base, with 8 bases lying between them.

This clonotype was seen a handful of times. This chain joins TRBV4-2 and TRBJ2-2; a weak D match, TRBD1 (5 bases). V lost 0 bases, J lost 7 bases, and 12 bases lay in between. Germline V gene lookup returns CDR1 LGHNA and CDR2 YNFKEQ. This CDR3 comprises 15 residues. CDR3 residues: CASSQESGSGGELFF. For the CDR3, the DNA is TGTGCCAGCAGCCAAGAGTCAGGGTCGGGCGGGGAGCTGTTTTTT.

This clonotype has a handful of counts. This rearrangement joins TRBV20-1 to TRBJ1-4; TRBD1 matches 9 bases. Germline-derived CDR1 and CDR2 are DFQATT and SNEGSKA (reference sequence). After removal of 6 bases from V and 8 bases from J, the junction contained 10 bases not matched to a gene. The CDR3 spans 14 residues. CDR3 region: CSAKPGTGSEKLFF. The CDR3 coding sequence is TGCAGTGCCAAACCCGGGACAGGGAGCGAAAAACTGTTTTTT.

The chain recombines TRBV29-1 with TRBJ2-3; 7 bases match TRBD2. CDR3 length: 14 amino acids. The ends lost 4 bases at V and 0 bases at J; junction bases unmatched: 4. Germline assignment: CDR1 SQVTM and CDR2 ANQGSEA. The CDR3 protein is CSVGLADSTDTQYF. As DNA, the CDR3 is TGCAGCGTTGGCCTAGCGGATAGCACAGATACGCAGTATTTT.

This clonotype was counted at least ten times. The chain links TRBV18 to TRBJ1-3; a weak D match, TRBD1 (5 bases). Germline V gene sequence: CDR1 KGHSH, CDR2 LQKENI. V lost 0 bases, J lost 0 bases, and 12 bases lay in between. CDR3 length: 17 amino acids. The CDR3, as DNA: TGTGCCAGCTCACCACCGATGGCGGGGCTCTCTGGAAACACCATATATTTT. Protein product: CASSPPMAGLSGNTIYF.

The sample holds many counts of this clonotype. The V and J genes are TRBV4-3 and TRBJ2-3; 12 bases map to TRBD2. The CDR3 covers 18 residues. J lost 0 bases, V lost 2 bases, and 6 bases had no gene match. Germline V lookup: CDR1 LGHNA, CDR2 YSLEER. In DNA, the CDR3 is TGCGCCAGCAGCCAACTCACTAGCGGGGGGCTTAGCACAGATACGCAGTATTTT. The encoded protein is CASSQLTSGGLSTDTQYF.

The V gene is TRBV7-9, the J gene TRBJ2-3, with TRBD2 identical over 10 bases. Germline lookup yields CDR1 SEHNR and CDR2 FQNEAQ (reference sequence). The CDR3 covers 17 residues. With 3 bases clipped from V and 2 bases from J, the junction kept 8 bases outside the gene matches. The CDR3 sequence is CASSFNVAGGSTDTQYF. CDR3 coding DNA: TGTGCCAGCAGCTTCAACGTAGCGGGAGGATCCACAGATACGCAGTATTTT. The variable domain in full, with the rest retrieved from reference TRBV7-9 and TRBJ2-3, is DTGVSQNPRHKITKRGQNVTFRCDPISEHNRLYWYRQTLGQGPEFLTYFQNEAQLEKSRLLSDRFSAERPKGSFSTLEIQRTEQGDSAMYLCASSFNVAGGSTDTQYFGPGTRLTVL.

The table lists this clonotype with a few counts. The V and J genes are TRBV5-1 and TRBJ2-1; tentatively, D is TRBD2 (5 bases). The CDR3 runs 15 residues. V was pared by 0 bases and J by 1 base, with 8 bases between. Germline CDR1 reads SGHRS; CDR2 reads YFSETQ. For the CDR3, the DNA is TGCGCCAGCAGCTTGGTCGGGGATTCCTACAATGAGCAGTTCTTC. Protein: CASSLVGDSYNEQFF.